This T cell receptor (beta chain) is from a study of T cells in Graves' hyperthyroidism and ophthalmopathy (dated by TCRdb to about 2019). Background for the entire study: Peripheral blood was sampled at the time of initial diagnosis, prior to any treatment. A discovery cohort of around 100 patients, approximately 45 with Graves' ophthalmopathy and approximately 57 with stable Graves' hyperthyroidism, was used to find distinguishing TCR V-J signatures. An independent validation cohort of under 20 hyperthyroidism patients and some 15 patients who later progressed to ophthalmopathy tested prospective prediction of ophthalmopathy. The approximately 100 discovery patients were randomly divided into training and test sets at a 7:3 ratio. In six Graves' hyperthyroidism patients, the study also compared T-cell repertoires from thyroid tissue with T-cell repertoires from blood. Once sampling was done, hyperthyroidism patients were given methimazole at a starting dose of 30 mg daily, whereas ophthalmopathy patients were given high-dose intravenous methylprednisolone. The paper reports TCR Vbeta CDR3 sequencing of over 120 peripheral blood samples: around 45 ophthalmopathy, roughly 74 hyperthyroidism and approximately 17 progressor patients. Here is what the overall study found, with its caveats: No statistical method was used to set the sample size in advance, and investigators knew the group allocation. In validation, the model predicted progression to ophthalmopathy with approximately 70% sensitivity and over 72% specificity, a median of about 6 months before onset. Ophthalmopathy was separated from stable hyperthyroidism by a 13 V-J signature model, with 85% to 90% sensitivity and 81% to 83% specificity obtained in cross-validation and 80%/75% obtained in testing. Most expanded thyroid clonotypes (frequency above 0.001) were also detected in blood, a finding suggesting that blood repertoires may reflect thyroid immune responses.

Ophthalmopathy patients had moderately to severely active disease, with a Clinical Activity Score of 3 or more, a NOSPECS grade of 4 or more, and a disease duration of less than 3 months. The study excluded patients with uncontrolled infections, other autoimmune diseases, pregnancy or lactation. Diagnoses were based on clinical symptoms, serum thyroxine and TRAb, thyroid ultrasound and orbital computed tomography. Ficoll-Paque density gradient centrifugation was used to isolate PBMCs from under 11 ml of fresh peripheral blood. Trizol reagent was used to extract total RNA, and RNA quality was then checked on an Agilent 2100 Bioanalyzer. The TCR beta CDR3 regions were amplified from RNA transcripts. A first-round RT-PCR of the TCR CDR3 used the HTBI primer set with the Qiagen OneStep RT-PCR kit. A second multiplex PCR round built the libraries, followed by size selection and purification. The libraries were sequenced on an Illumina HiSeq2000 using paired-end 100 bp reads. Turning to the authors' computational methods: SOAPnuke was used to process the raw data, throwing out any read that contained adapters or uncalled bases, had a mean Phred below 15, or lacked an exact constant-primer or identifier match. COPE v1.2.5 was used to merge the high-quality paired reads, and each unique nucleotide sequence was defined as a clonotype. MiTCR v1.1 was used to align clonotypes to the IMGT TRBV, TRBD and TRBJ reference segments. Analysis was restricted to V-J combinations with a frequency above 0.0001, which covered roughly 99% of repertoires. The TCS score was defined as F50 (clonal expansion) divided by E x V (chaos), with BLOSUM62-based TCRdist calculated between CDR3 peptides within each V-J. Welch's t-statistics and random forest reduced fewer than 600 V-J features to 10 to 15, which were used in a naive Bayes classifier (R e1071). The Morisita-Horn index was used to measure how similar the thyroid and blood repertoires were. The public reads were quality trimmed at Q25 with fastp and then assembled into clones with MiXCR by TCRdb, keeping productive beta chains. Identical CDR3 protein sequences are pooled into one entry, listed with their most common genes and DNA. The V and J calls and clone size come from TCRdb's table, not from the authors' own analysis. The sample table shows 640,000 or so distinct CDR3 sequences, and roughly 14% are seen once. The ten largest make up about 4.5% of the sample.

This clonotype was found many times. The target of this receptor is not known. There are no base qualities to consult, and no much larger clone falls within one base. Sequencing used blood. The receptor comes from a woman aged 40 to 49 with Graves' ophthalmopathy.

The DNA is as follows: TGTGCCACCAGACAGGACCTAAATGAAAAACTGTTTTTT. The translation is CATRQDLNEKLFF. The V and J segments used are TRBV15 and TRBJ1-4; TRBD1 could be the D gene, as 5 bases match. The CDR3 covers 13 residues, taking in both the cysteine and the phenylalanine. Only the CDR3 DNA stays, 39 bases, in frame from base 1. According to the germline V gene (reference sequence), CDR1 reads LNHNV and CDR2 reads YYDKDF. V drops 6 bases and J drops 5 bases, leaving 10 bases in between.